This TCR beta chain was sequenced for a study of blood T cells in healthy people across ages. There are 16 residues in the CDR3. Germline trimming cut 1 base from V and 2 bases from J; bases unmatched to any gene: 7. Germline V gene lookup returns CDR1 SGHTA and CDR2 FQGNSA. This clonotype appeared a few times. The target antigen is unknown. Using a J-beta primer mix together with a sample-barcoded 5' primer, a second PCR was run for about 7 to 12 cycles. TCRdb re-analysed the 5' RACE reads in MiXCR, keeping a single row per CDR3 protein. Here the sample spans about 640,000 distinct CDR3 sequences, roughly 43% being singletons. Findings of the study overall: Both naive CD4+ cell counts and diversity were greater in long-lived donors than in aged donors.

This sequence joins TRBV7-2 and TRBJ2-5; TRBD2 agrees at 7 bases. The TCR sequence derives from a man aged 80 or over in good health. The sequencing sample was made of blood. As DNA, the CDR3 is TGTGCCAGCAGCTTAGTGGGGGGAGGGTTTCAAGAGACCCAGTACTTC. It codes for CASSLVGGGFQETQYF.